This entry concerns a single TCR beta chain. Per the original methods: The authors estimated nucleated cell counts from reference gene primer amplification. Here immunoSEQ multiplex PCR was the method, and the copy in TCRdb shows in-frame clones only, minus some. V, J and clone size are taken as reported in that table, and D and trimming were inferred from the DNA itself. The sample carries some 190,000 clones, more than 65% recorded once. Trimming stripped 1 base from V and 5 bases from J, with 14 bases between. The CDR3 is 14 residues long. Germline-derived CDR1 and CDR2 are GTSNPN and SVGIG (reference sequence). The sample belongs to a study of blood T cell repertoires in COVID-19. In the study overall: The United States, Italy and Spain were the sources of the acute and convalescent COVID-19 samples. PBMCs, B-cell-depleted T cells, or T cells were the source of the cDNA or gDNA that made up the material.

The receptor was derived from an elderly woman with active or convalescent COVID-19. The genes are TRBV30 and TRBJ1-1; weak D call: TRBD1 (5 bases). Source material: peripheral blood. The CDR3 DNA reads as TGTGCCTGGAGTGACCAGGGTGGAATGACTGAAGCTTTCTTT. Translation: CAWSDQGGMTEAFF.